This record looks at one TCR beta chain sequence and its context. This clonotype was found many times. There is no known antigen for this receptor. No clone much larger than this one lies a single base away; base qualities are absent. The meaning of the sample's treatment or condition label: allogeneic hematopoietic cell transplantation with graft depleted of TCRalphabeta T cells and CD19 B cells. The transplant recipients were children given TCRalphabeta/CD19-depleted allogeneic hematopoietic cell grafts. This entry belongs to a study of T-cell reconstitution after alpha-beta-depleted transplantation in children (dated by TCRdb to the mid-2010s). In terms of the full investigation: Using TCR repertoire profiling, the study quantitatively followed how T-cell immune reconstitution unfolded in children after TCRalphabeta/CD19-depleted allogeneic hematopoietic cell transplantation. Points the paper makes about the study in general: Apparently early alphabetaT-cell count recovery about two months after transplant reportedly relied on only several hundred rapidly expanded clones derived from non-depleted graft cells. In some patients, the high TCRbeta diversity seen at day 60 was put down to recipient T cells and intrathymic progenitors that had survived conditioning. Hyperexpanded clone frequencies declined over subsequent months; after one year, T-cell counts and TCRbeta diversity were mostly attributed to newly produced T cells.

Library prep was done by PCR. The sample was run on an Illumina HiSeq 2500. To normalize quantification of the TCRbeta repertoire, the TCR libraries were built with molecular barcoding that relied on unique molecular identifiers. In TCRdb, the public reads were trimmed at Q25 with fastp and aligned with MiXCR, with productive beta chains retained. A single entry per CDR3 protein holds the most common genes and DNA from its merged rows. Within this sample are almost 500,000 distinct CDR3 sequences, with under 12% of them counted one time only. Of the sample, roughly 2.1% falls within the top ten clones. The CDR3, cysteine through phenylalanine, is 15 amino acids long. Left in the record is the CDR3 DNA by itself, 45 bases read in frame from the first base. V is cut back by 3 bases and J by 3 bases, with 6 bases in the junction unmatched. CDR1 and CDR2, per the germline V gene (reference sequence), are SEHNR and FQNEAQ.

In this chain, TRBV7-9 is recombined with TRBJ2-5; 8 middle bases align to TRBD1. Sequenced here: PBMCs, sampled before TCRalphabeta/CD19-depleted stem cell transplant. This clonotype was sampled from a child aged 2 to 15 with inherited bone marrow failure, due to receive a stem cell transplant. The sequenced DNA: TGTGCCAGCAGCTTTGGGGAGACAGGGGAAGAGACCCAGTACTTC. It translates to CASSFGETGEETQYF.